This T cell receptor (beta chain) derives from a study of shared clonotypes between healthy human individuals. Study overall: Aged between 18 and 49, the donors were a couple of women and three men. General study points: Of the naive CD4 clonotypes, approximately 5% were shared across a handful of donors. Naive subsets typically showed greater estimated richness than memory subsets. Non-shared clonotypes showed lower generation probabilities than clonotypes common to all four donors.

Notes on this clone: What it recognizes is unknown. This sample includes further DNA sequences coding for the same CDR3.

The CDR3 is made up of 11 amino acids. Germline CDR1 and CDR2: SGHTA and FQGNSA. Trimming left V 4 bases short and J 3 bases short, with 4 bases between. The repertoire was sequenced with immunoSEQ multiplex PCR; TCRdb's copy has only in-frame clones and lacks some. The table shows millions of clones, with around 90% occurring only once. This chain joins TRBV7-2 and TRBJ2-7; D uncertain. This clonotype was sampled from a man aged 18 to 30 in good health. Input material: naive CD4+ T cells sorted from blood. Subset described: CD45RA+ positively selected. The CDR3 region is CASSSYYEQYF. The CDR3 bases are TGTGCCAGCAGCTCGTACTACGAGCAGTACTTC.